Each of the 27 T cell receptor beta chains below was sequenced from the same sample in a study of T cell responses to AZD1222 COVID-19 vaccine. The protocol was immunoSEQ multiplex PCR, while the TCRdb copy is restricted to in-frame clones and leaves out a portion. The sample carries around 150,000 clones, approximately 85% recorded once. This specimen was peripheral blood, taken 28 days after the second dose of the MenACWY control vaccine. The receptors here all came from an adult who received the MenACWY meningococcal vaccine as a control.

Only a few counts were recorded for this clone. The rearrangement joins TRBV19 to TRBJ1-2; D not resolved. The CDR3 covers 17 residues. V dropped 3 bases and J dropped 0 bases, with 17 bases sitting between them. The germline V gene has CDR1 LNHDA and CDR2 SQIVND (reference sequence). CDR3 bases: TGTGCCAGTAGTATCGAACGTCCCGGGCCCTCTAACTATGGCTACACCTTC. Translated, it gives CASSIERPGPSNYGYTF.

In its sample, this clone was seen a few times. The chain recombines TRBV5-1 with TRBJ1-2; D possibly corresponds to TRBD1 (6 bases). Trimming stripped 0 bases from V and 4 bases from J, with 13 bases between. The germline V gene has CDR1 SGHRS and CDR2 YFSETQ. The CDR3 runs to 15 residues. The CDR3 protein is CASSLDGGRTYGYTF. DNA of the CDR3: TGCGCCAGCAGCTTGGACGGGGGCCGTACCTATGGCTACACCTTC.

The rearrangement links TRBV24-1 to TRBJ2-1, with 11 bases aligning to TRBD2. In germline, CDR1 is KGHDR, CDR2 SFDVKD. The CDR3 length is 13 residues. J lost 4 bases, V lost 12 bases, and 4 bases had no gene match. CDR3 amino acids: CAAGTSGYNEQFF. CDR3 nucleotide sequence: TGTGCCGCGGGGACTAGCGGTTACAATGAGCAGTTCTTC.

The V gene is TRBV29-1, the J gene TRBJ1-1, with 8 bases lining up with TRBD1. This CDR3 is built from 14 residues. V lost 6 bases and J lost 4; bases outside the gene matches: 10. CDR1 and CDR2 (germline): SQVTM, ANQGSEA. CDR3 in amino acids: CSVRSQGAGTEAFF. CDR3 nucleotides: TGCAGCGTCCGAAGTCAGGGGGCAGGCACTGAAGCTTTCTTT.

This clone was detected only once. V and J are TRBV18 and TRBJ2-5; D is undetermined. The CDR3 covers 13 residues. V gave up 4 bases and J gave up 0 bases, with 6 bases separating them. CDR1 is KGHSH, CDR2 LQKENI, per germline. CDR3 residues: CASSLTYQETQYF. DNA of the CDR3: TGTGCCAGCTCACTCACGTACCAAGAGACCCAGTACTTC.

The chain uses TRBV28 and TRBJ2-3, with unresolved D. Germline-derived CDR1 and CDR2 are MDHEN and SYDVKM. CDR3 length equals 13 residues. V was pared by 5 bases and J by 3 bases, with 9 bases between. The CDR3 DNA follows: TGTGCCAGCAGTGAGGCAGCTACAGATACGCAGTATTTT. It is translated as CASSEAATDTQYF. The full variable domain, in which reference TRBV28 and TRBJ2-3 provide the parts outside the CDR3, is DVKVTQSSRYLVKRTGEKVFLECVQDMDHENMFWYRQDPGLGLRLIYFSYDVKMKEKGDIPEGYSVSREKKERFSLILESASTNQTSMYLCASSEAATDTQYFGPGTRLTVL.

The V and J genes are TRBV18 and TRBJ1-3; D not resolved. Germline V gives CDR1 KGHSH, CDR2 LQKENI. V was pared by 6 bases and J by 4 bases, with 7 bases between. This CDR3 spans 12 amino acids. DNA of the CDR3: TGTGCCAGCTCCCCGCCAGGAAACACCATATATTTT. Encoded protein: CASSPPGNTIYF.

This clone showed up just once. The chain couples TRBV4-2 to TRBJ1-3; D unclear. Germline CDR1 reads LGHNA; CDR2 reads YNFKEQ. The CDR3 is made up of 13 amino acids. V lost 8 bases and J lost 1, with 9 bases in between. The CDR3: CASATESGNTIYF. The CDR3 nucleotides read TGTGCCAGCGCGACGGAATCTGGAAACACCATATATTTT.

The chain has TRBV5-4 and TRBJ1-6; D perhaps matches TRBD1 (6 bases). Per the germline V gene, CDR1 is SGHNT and CDR2 is YYREEE (reference sequence). This CDR3 region has 14 residues. Trimming removed 2 bases at V and 9 bases at J, with 12 bases between. CDR3 in DNA: TGTGCCAGCAGCTTCACCCAGACAGGTTCACCCCTCCACTTT. Translating it yields CASSFTQTGSPLHF.

V is TRBV18 and J is TRBJ1-4; TRBD1 matches 8 bases. CDR3 length: 16 residues. Germline-derived CDR1 and CDR2 are KGHSH and LQKENI. V lost 4 bases, J lost 7 bases, and 11 bases stayed unmatched. Here the CDR3 reads CASSQLTRTGTEKLFF. CDR3 in DNA: TGTGCCAGCTCACAATTAACACGGACAGGGACTGAAAAACTGTTTTTT.

The chain combines TRBV7-2 with TRBJ1-2; a possible D gene is TRBD1 (5 bases). CDR1 SGHTA and CDR2 FQGNSA come from the germline V gene. The ends were cut back, 3 bases at V and 3 bases at J, with 17 bases in the middle. The CDR3 length is 16 residues. The CDR3 is CASSFLALGADYGYTF. CDR3 in DNA: TGTGCCAGCAGCTTTCTTGCTCTAGGGGCGGACTATGGCTACACCTTC.

The V gene is TRBV7-2, the J gene TRBJ2-6; possibly TRBD2 for D (5 bases). The CDR3 covers 16 residues. Germline CDR1 SGHTA, CDR2 FQGNSA. Trimming removed 5 bases from V and 2 bases from J, with 13 bases in between. The CDR3 DNA reads as TGTGCCAGCAGCCAACCCCCGGGGACTGGGGCCAACGTCCTGACTTTC. Its translation: CASSQPPGTGANVLTF.

This chain joins TRBV25-1 and TRBJ1-2; 8 bases map to TRBD1. This CDR3 contains 13 residues. J was trimmed by 6 bases and V by 9 bases; bases with no gene match: 9. Looked up from germline, CDR1 is MGHDK and CDR2 is SYGVNS. The CDR3 DNA follows: TGTGCCAGGGTCCGGACAGGGAGGAATGGCTACACCTTC. Amino acid sequence: CARVRTGRNGYTF.

V gene TRBV19 combines with J gene TRBJ2-7; TRBD2 matches 10 bases. The germline CDR1 and CDR2 sequences are LNHDA and SQIVND (reference sequence). The V segment lost 3 bases and the J segment 2 bases; nucleotides outside the gene matches: 1. The CDR3 totals 14 residues. As DNA, the CDR3 is TGTGCCAGTAGTATTGGACTAGCGGCCTACGAGCAGTACTTC. The encoded protein is CASSIGLAAYEQYF.

The gene calls are TRBV5-1 and TRBJ2-2, with D unresolved. Germline V lookup: CDR1 SGHRS, CDR2 YFSETQ. V lost 3 bases, J lost 5 bases, and 17 bases lay in between. This CDR3 has 16 residues. CDR3 sequence (DNA): TGCGCCAGCAGCTCGGACGGCCCCTCGAGGACCGGGGAGCTGTTTTTT. It translates to CASSSDGPSRTGELFF.

CDR3 protein: CATRTGLNTEAFF. The DNA for the CDR3 is TGTGCCACGAGGACGGGTCTGAACACTGAAGCTTTCTTT. The chain links TRBV10-3 to TRBJ1-1, with D unclear. Trimming shortened V by 10 bases and J by 0 bases, and 12 bases separated the two germline ends. This CDR3 has 13 amino acids. Germline V gives CDR1 ENHRY, CDR2 SYGVKD.

This chain uses TRBV3-1 (or the pseudogene TRBV3-2) with TRBJ1-2, with a weak D call TRBD1 (5 bases). Germline V lookup: CDR1 LGHDT, CDR2 YNNKEL (reference sequence). V lost 4 bases to trimming and J lost 2 bases, with 11 bases between them. CDR3 length: 14 residues. The CDR3 loop reads CASSPGTSNYGYTF. Written as DNA, the CDR3 is TGTGCCAGCAGCCCGGGGACCTCAAACTATGGCTACACCTTC.

This rearrangement joins TRBV18 to TRBJ1-6, with D unresolved. Germline CDR1 reads KGHSH; CDR2 reads LQKENI. This CDR3 is built from 15 residues. Deletions cut 2 bases from V and 5 bases from J, with 10 bases between. The CDR3 sequence: CASSPDADDNSPLHF. In nucleotides, the CDR3 is TGTGCCAGCTCACCAGATGCGGACGATAATTCACCCCTCCACTTT.

The chain carries TRBV10-2 and TRBJ2-5, with D unclear. The CDR3 has 13 amino acids. Germline loops: CDR1 WSHSY, CDR2 SAAADI. The V end lost 5 bases, the J end lost 4 bases, and 11 bases lay between the germline ends. The chain's CDR3 is CASSLSYPETQYF. CDR3 nucleotide sequence: TGCGCCAGCAGTTTGTCCTACCCAGAGACCCAGTACTTC.

The chain links TRBV6-5 to TRBJ1-5; D not resolved. V lost 10 bases and J 2 bases, leaving 12 bases between the germline ends. CDR3 length: 13 amino acids. In germline, CDR1 is MNHEY, CDR2 SVGAGI. In nucleotides, the CDR3 is TGTGCCACCAGGCAGGAAGGCAATCAGCCCCAGCATTTT. Encoded protein: CATRQEGNQPQHF.

This chain uses TRBV6-5 with TRBJ1-2, with TRBD1 identical over 7 bases. Germline V gene data show CDR1 as MNHEY and CDR2 as SVGAGI. The CDR3 length is 15 residues. With 6 bases clipped from V and 8 bases from J, the junction kept 15 bases outside the gene matches. The CDR3 sequence is CASRKNDRVGDGYTF. In DNA form, the CDR3 reads TGTGCCAGCAGAAAAAACGACAGGGTAGGCGACGGCTACACCTTC.

V is TRBV21-1 and J is TRBJ2-1. TRBV21-1 is a listed pseudogene. This CDR3 region has 16 residues. The CDR3 protein is CASSKAEGGSYNEQFF. As DNA, the CDR3 is TGTGCCAGCAGCAAAGCTGAAGGTGGGTCCTACAATGAGCAGTTCTTC.

This sequence joins TRBV21-1 and TRBJ1-6; the D call TRBD1 from the table was never checked on the DNA. TRBV21-1 is a listed pseudogene. The CDR3 has 15 amino acids. CDR3 residues: CASSKAVRGNSPLHF. The CDR3 DNA is TGTGCCAGCAGCAAAGCGGTCAGGGGTAATTCACCCCTCCACTTT.

This rearrangement joins TRBV4-3 to TRBJ2-7; 10 bases match TRBD2. Germline CDR1 reads LGHNA; CDR2 reads YSLEER. V shed 6 bases and J 2 bases; nucleotides not matched to a gene: 7. The CDR3 runs 15 residues. This chain's CDR3 is CASRPRLAGPYEQYF. CDR3 in DNA: TGCGCCAGCAGACCGAGACTAGCGGGTCCCTACGAGCAGTACTTC.

This clone was seen more than once but under ten times. This chain links TRBV5-6 with TRBJ2-7; tentative D call: TRBD2 (5 bases). V lost 4 bases to trimming and J lost 4 bases, with 15 bases between them. The CDR3 runs 14 residues. Germline CDR1 is SGHDT and CDR2 is YYEEEE. The CDR3 loop reads CASSPVGPGYEQYF. In DNA, the CDR3 is TGTGCCAGCAGCCCCGTGGGCCCGGGGTACGAGCAGTACTTC. Full variable domain (missing parts from reference TRBV5-6 and TRBJ2-7): DAGVTQSPTHLIKTRGQQVTLRCSPKSGHDTVSWYQQALGQGPQFIFQYYEEEERQRGNFPDRFSGHQFPNYSSELNVNALLLGDSALYLCASSPVGPGYEQYFGPGTRLTVT.

This chain joins TRBV20-1 and TRBJ1-1, with D hard to call. The CDR3 length is 12 residues. V gave up 3 bases and J gave up 4 bases, with 9 bases separating them. Per germline, CDR1 DFQATT and CDR2 SNEGSKA (reference sequence). This CDR3 reads CSASVGSTEAFF. The CDR3 region has the DNA TGCAGTGCTAGTGTGGGTAGCACTGAAGCTTTCTTT.

The CDR3 coding sequence is TGTGCCACCAGCTTCGTTGCGGGGGGCCAAGAGACCCAGTACTTC. This sequence encodes CATSFVAGGQETQYF. This sequence joins TRBV24-1 and TRBJ2-5; 8 bases agree with TRBD2. Germline V gene lookup returns CDR1 KGHDR and CDR2 SFDVKD. Trimming took 7 bases from V and 1 from J; bases not matched to a gene: 7. The CDR3 has 15 amino acids.